The rows below give T cell receptor beta chains drawn from one sample of a study of T cell responses to AZD1222 COVID-19 vaccine. Assay used: immunoSEQ multiplex PCR; TCRdb lists only in-frame clones, some missing. Counted here are about 180,000 clones, approximately 91% occurring once; the ten biggest clones make up 1.5% to 2.5%. This material consisted of peripheral blood, taken 28 days after the second AZD1222 dose. Receptors originate from an adult who received the AZD1222 COVID-19 vaccine. Each CDR3 is given with its conserved first and last residue. Fields, in order: V gene, J gene, CDR3 length, CDR3 protein.

>TRBV2|TRBJ1-5|13
CASSYTENQPQHF
>TRBV29-1|TRBJ2-5|13
CSMERGALETQYF
>TRBV30|TRBJ2-7|12
CASGDNSYEQYF
>TRBV12-3/TRBV12-4|TRBJ2-1|13
CASSLLASNEQFF
>TRBV6-5|TRBJ1-2|13
CATQSVLGDGYTF
>TRBV18|TRBJ2-5|14
CASSPPSQKETQYF
>TRBV16|TRBJ1-5|15
CASSQTGTGSESQHF
>TRBV2|TRBJ2-3|15
CASSLPGALTDTQYF
>TRBV19|TRBJ1-1|13
CASSSQGQFEAFF
>TRBV5-1|TRBJ2-1|14
CASRLAGELNEQFF
>TRBV27|TRBJ1-5|18
CASSRMILGQNSNQPQHF
>TRBV6-1|TRBJ2-7|16
CASSVVTGGHTYEQYF
>TRBV4-3|TRBJ2-3|16
CASSQLAVPSTDTQYF
>TRBV5-1|TRBJ2-7|17
CASSLEVFATGAYEQYF
>TRBV4-1|TRBJ1-1|12
CASTDSKEEAFF